The clone carrying this T cell receptor (beta chain) was observed once. Germline values: CDR1 MNHEY, CDR2 SMNVEV (reference sequence). The ends were cut back, 4 bases at V and 0 bases at J, with 16 bases in the middle. The length of the CDR3 is 17 residues. The data were produced by immunoSEQ multiplex PCR, yet TCRdb's version contains in-frame clones alone and is incomplete. The sample records 15,000 to 20,000 clones, around 80% being singletons. This sample was included in a study of T cells in localized non-small cell lung cancer. The material sequenced was peripheral blood, taken before any cancer treatment. The receptor's source is a male donor aged 60 or over with stage III lung adenocarcinoma. The chain is built from TRBV27 and TRBJ2-1; D remains unclear. DNA for the CDR3: TGTGCCAGCAGTTCCATCCCGGAGAGGAGCTCCTACAATGAGCAGTTCTTC. Amino acids: CASSSIPERSSYNEQFF.